This T cell receptor beta chain originates from a study of early T cells in non-severe SARS-CoV-2 infection. Study in general: Sequencing of unsorted whole blood was done on bulk RNA, leaving chains unpaired.

Whole-study results and caveats: The study's VDJdb matching favored anti-spike CD8 responses and missed private and CD4 specificities.

V gave up 8 bases and J gave up 2 bases, with 19 bases separating them. Germline-derived CDR1 and CDR2 are ENHRY and SYGVKD. The CDR3 loop spans 16 amino acids. Unique molecular identifiers tagged individual cDNA molecules. TCRdb reanalysed the 5' RACE reads using MiXCR and keeps one entry per CDR3 protein. The table lists roughly 99,000 distinct CDR3 sequences, approximately 12% of them singletons. This clonotype was observed a handful of times. What it binds is not known. The TCR comes from an adult who was a healthcare worker with PCR-confirmed SARS-CoV-2 infection or an uninfected control (not recorded which). V is TRBV10-3 and J is TRBJ1-5; tentative D call: TRBD1 (6 bases). The sample here was whole blood, taken at baseline. The CDR3 DNA sequence: TGTGCCATCTGCTTTAGTAGACAGGACGGCAATCAGCCCCAGCATTTT. Its translation is CAICFSRQDGNQPQHF.